The sequence of this TCR beta chain was determined in a study of T cell responses to AZD1222 COVID-19 vaccine. Broader study findings: Vaccination with two AZD1222 doses was followed by a rise in Spike-specific TCR breadth and depth. In a largely white British group with more females than males, clonal diversity was possibly underestimated.

Here immunoSEQ multiplex PCR was the method, and the copy in TCRdb shows in-frame clones only, minus some. The sample has 100,000 to 150,000 clones, around nine tenths seen once; the top ten hold 28%. Notes on this clone: Its antigen is unknown.

V was shortened by 2 bases and J by 4 bases, with 12 bases between the two germline ends. This CDR3 region has 14 residues. Germline assignment: CDR1 MNHEY and CDR2 SVGEGT. The source material was peripheral blood, sampled on day 0 of AZD1222 vaccination. This chain connects TRBV6-2 or TRBV6-3 to TRBJ2-7; D not certain. This TCR came from an adult in good health. In DNA form, the CDR3 reads TGTGCCAGCAGTTACGGGCCCCGTGGTTACGAGCAGTACTTC. Residues: CASSYGPRGYEQYF.